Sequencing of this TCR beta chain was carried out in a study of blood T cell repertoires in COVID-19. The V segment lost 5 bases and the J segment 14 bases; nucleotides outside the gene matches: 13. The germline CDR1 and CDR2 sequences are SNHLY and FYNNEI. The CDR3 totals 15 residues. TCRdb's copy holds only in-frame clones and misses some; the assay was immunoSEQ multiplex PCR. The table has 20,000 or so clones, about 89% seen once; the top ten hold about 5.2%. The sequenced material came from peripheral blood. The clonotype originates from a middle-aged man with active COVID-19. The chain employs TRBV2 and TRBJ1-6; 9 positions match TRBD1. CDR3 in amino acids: CASSITTGGAVTLHF. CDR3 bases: TGTGCCAGCAGTATAACTACAGGGGGCGCGGTCACCCTCCACTTT.